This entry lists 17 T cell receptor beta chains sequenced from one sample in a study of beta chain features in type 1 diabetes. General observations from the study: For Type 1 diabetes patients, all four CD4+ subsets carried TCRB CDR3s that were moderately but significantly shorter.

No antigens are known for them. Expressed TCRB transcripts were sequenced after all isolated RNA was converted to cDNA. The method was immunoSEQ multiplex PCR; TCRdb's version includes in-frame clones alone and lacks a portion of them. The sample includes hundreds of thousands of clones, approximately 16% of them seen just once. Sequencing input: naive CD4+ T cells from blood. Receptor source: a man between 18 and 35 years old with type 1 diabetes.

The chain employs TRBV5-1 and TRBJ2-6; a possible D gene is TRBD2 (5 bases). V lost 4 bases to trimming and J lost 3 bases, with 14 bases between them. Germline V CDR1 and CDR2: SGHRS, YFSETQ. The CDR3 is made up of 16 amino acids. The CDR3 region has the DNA TGCGCCAGCAGCCGACGAGTCGGGGTTGGGGCCAACGTCCTGACTTTC. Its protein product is CASSRRVGVGANVLTF.

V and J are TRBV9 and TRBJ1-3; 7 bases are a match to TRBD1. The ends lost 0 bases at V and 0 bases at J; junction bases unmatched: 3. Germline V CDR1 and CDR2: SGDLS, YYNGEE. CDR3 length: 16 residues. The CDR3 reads CASSVGQGISGNTIYF. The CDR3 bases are TGTGCCAGCAGCGTAGGACAGGGAATCTCTGGAAACACCATATATTTT.

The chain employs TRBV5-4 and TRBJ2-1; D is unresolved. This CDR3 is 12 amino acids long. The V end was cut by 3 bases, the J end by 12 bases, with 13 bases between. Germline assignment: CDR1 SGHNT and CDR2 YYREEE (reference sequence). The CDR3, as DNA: TGTGCCAGCAGCTCTTCGGGTGTAGCGCAGTTCTTC. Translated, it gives CASSSSGVAQFF.

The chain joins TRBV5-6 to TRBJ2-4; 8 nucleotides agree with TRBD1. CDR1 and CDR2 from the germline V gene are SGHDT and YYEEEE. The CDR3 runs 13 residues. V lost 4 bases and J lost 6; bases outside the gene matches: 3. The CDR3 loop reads CASSHDRGNIQYF. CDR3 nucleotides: TGTGCCAGCAGCCACGACAGGGGAAACATTCAGTACTTC.

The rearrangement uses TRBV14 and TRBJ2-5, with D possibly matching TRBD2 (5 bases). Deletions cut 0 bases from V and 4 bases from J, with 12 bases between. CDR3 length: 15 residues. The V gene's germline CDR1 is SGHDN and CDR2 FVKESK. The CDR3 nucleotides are TGTGCCAGCAGCCAAGATTGGGCAGCGGCAGAGACCCAGTACTTC. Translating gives CASSQDWAAAETQYF.

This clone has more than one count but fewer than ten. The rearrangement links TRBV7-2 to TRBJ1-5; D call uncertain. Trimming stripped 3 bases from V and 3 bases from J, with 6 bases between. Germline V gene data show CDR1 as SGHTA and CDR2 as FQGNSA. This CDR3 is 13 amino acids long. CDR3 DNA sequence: TGTGCCAGCAGCTTGGGCAACAATCAGCCCCAGCATTTT. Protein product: CASSLGNNQPQHF. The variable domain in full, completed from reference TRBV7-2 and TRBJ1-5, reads GAGVSQSPSNKVTEKGKDVELRCDPISGHTALYWYRQSLGQGLEFLIYFQGNSAPDKSGLPSDRFSAERTGGSVSTLTIQRTQQEDSAVYLCASSLGNNQPQHFGDGTRLSIL.

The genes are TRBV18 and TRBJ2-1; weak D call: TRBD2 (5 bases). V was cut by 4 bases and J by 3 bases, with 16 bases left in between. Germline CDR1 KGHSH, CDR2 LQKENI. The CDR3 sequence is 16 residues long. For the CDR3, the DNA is TGTGCCAGCTCACGGGATCCGTCTAGCTTCTACAATGAGCAGTTCTTC. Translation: CASSRDPSSFYNEQFF.

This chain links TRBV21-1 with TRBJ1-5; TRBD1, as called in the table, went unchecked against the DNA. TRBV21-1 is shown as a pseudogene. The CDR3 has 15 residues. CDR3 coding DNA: TGTGCCAGCAGCGGCCCAGGACAGAACAATCAGCCCCAGCATTTT. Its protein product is CASSGPGQNNQPQHF.

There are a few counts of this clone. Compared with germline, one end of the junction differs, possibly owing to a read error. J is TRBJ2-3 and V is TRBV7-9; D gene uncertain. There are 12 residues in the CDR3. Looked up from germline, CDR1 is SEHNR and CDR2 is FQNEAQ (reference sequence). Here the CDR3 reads CASSPLTDSQYF. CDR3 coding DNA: TGTGCCAGCAGCCCCCTCACAGATTCGCAGTATTTT.

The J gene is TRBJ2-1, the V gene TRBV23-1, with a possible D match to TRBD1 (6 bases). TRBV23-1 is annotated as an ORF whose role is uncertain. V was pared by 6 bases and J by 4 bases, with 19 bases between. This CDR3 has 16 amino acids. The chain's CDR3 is CASSRDRRVTYNEQFF. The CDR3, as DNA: TGCGCCAGCAGCCGCGACAGGCGAGTCACTTACAATGAGCAGTTCTTC.

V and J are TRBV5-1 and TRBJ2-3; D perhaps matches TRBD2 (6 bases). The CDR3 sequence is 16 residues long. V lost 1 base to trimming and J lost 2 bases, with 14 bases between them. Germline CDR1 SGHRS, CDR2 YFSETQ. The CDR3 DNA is TGCGCCAGCAGCTTGAACGGCCCTAGCGTCACAGATACGCAGTATTTT. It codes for CASSLNGPSVTDTQYF.

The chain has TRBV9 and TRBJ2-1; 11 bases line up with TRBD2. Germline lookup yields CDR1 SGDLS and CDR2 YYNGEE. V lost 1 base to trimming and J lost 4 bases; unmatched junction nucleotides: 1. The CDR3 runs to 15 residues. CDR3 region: CASSVLAGGYNEQFF. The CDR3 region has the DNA TGTGCCAGCAGCGTACTAGCGGGAGGATACAATGAGCAGTTCTTC.

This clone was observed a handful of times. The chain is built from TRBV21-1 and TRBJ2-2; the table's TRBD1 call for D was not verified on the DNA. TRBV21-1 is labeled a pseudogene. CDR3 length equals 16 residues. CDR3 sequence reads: CASSKGQGISTGELFF. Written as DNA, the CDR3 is TGTGCCAGCAGCAAAGGACAGGGGATAAGCACCGGGGAGCTGTTTTTT.

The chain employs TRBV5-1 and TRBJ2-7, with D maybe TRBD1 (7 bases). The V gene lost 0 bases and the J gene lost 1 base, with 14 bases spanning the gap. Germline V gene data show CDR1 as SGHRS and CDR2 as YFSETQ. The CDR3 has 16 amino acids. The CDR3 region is CASSLAGQEGSYEQYF. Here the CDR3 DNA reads TGCGCCAGCAGCTTGGCCGGACAGGAGGGGTCCTACGAGCAGTACTTC.

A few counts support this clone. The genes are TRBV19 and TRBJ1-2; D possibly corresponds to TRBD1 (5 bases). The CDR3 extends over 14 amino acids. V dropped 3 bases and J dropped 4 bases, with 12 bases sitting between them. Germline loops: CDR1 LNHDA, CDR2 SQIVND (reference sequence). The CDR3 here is CASSILTASYGYTF. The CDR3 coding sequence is TGTGCCAGTAGTATTCTGACAGCCAGCTATGGCTACACCTTC. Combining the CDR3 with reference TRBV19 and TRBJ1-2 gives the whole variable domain DGGITQSPKYLFRKEGQNVTLSCEQNLNHDAMYWYRQDPGQGLRLIYYSQIVNDFQKGDIAEGYSVSREKKESFPLTVTSAQKNPTAFYLCASSILTASYGYTFGSGTRLTVV.

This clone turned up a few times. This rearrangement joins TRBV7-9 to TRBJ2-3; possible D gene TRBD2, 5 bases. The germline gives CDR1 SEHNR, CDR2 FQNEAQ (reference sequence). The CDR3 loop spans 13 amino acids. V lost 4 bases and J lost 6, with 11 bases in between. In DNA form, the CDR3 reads TGTGCCAGCAGCTCAAACGAGCGGGATACGCAGTATTTT. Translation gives CASSSNERDTQYF.

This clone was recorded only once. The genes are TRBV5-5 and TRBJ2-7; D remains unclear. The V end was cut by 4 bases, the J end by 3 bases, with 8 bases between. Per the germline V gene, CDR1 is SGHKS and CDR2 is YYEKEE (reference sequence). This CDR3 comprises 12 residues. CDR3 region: CASSGGFYEQYF. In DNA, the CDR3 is TGTGCCAGCAGCGGCGGATTCTACGAGCAGTACTTC.